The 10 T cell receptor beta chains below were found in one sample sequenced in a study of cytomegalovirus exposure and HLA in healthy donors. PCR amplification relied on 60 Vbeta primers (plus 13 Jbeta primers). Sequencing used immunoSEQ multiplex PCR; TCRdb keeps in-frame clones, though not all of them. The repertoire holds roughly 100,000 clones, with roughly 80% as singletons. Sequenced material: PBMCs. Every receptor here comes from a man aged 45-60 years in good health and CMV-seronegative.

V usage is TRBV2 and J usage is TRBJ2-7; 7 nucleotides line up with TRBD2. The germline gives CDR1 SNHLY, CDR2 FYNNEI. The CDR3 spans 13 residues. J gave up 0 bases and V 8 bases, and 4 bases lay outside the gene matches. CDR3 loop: CASGSGDSYEQYF. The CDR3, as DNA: TGTGCCAGCGGCAGCGGGGACTCCTACGAGCAGTACTTC.

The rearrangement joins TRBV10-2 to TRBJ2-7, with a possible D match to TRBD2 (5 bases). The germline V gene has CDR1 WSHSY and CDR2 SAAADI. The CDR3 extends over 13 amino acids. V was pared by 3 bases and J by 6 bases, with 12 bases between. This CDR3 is CASSETGYGEQYF. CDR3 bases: TGCGCCAGCAGTGAAACGGGATACGGCGAGCAGTACTTC.

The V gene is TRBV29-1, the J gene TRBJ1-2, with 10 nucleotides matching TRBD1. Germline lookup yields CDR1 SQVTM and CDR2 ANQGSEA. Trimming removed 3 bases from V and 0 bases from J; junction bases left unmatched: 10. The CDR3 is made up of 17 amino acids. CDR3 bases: TGCAGCGTTGATCGAGCGGGACAGGGGACTTCTAACTATGGCTACACCTTC. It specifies CSVDRAGQGTSNYGYTF.

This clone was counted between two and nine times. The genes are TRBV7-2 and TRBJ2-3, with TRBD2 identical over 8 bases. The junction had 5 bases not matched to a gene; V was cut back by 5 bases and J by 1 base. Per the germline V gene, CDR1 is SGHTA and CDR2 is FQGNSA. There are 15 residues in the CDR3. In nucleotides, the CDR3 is TGTGCCAGCAGCCCGGGGGGGCTCCGCACAGATACGCAGTATTTT. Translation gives CASSPGGLRTDTQYF. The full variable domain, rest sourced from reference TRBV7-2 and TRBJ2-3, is GAGVSQSPSNKVTEKGKDVELRCDPISGHTALYWYRQSLGQGLEFLIYFQGNSAPDKSGLPSDRFSAERTGGSVSTLTIQRTQQEDSAVYLCASSPGGLRTDTQYFGPGTRLTVL.

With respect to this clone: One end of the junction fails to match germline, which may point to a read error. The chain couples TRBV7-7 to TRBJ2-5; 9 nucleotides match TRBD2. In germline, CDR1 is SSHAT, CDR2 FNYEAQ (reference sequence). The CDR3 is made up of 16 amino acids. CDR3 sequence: CASSRVGLANQETQYF. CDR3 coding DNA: TGTGCTAGCAGCCGTGTTGGACTAGCGAACCAAGAGACCCAGTACTTC.

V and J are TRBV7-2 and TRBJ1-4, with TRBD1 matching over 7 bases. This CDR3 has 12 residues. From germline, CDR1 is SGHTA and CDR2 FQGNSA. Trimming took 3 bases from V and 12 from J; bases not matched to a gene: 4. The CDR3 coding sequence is TGTGCCAGCAGCTTCCTACAGGGGCAACTGTTTTTT. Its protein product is CASSFLQGQLFF.

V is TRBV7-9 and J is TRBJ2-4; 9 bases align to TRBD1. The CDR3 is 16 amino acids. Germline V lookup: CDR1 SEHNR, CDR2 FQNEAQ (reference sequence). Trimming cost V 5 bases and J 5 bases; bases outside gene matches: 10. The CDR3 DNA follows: TGTGCCAGCAGCCAAAGAGCGGGACAGGGTCAAAACATTCAGTACTTC. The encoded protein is CASSQRAGQGQNIQYF.

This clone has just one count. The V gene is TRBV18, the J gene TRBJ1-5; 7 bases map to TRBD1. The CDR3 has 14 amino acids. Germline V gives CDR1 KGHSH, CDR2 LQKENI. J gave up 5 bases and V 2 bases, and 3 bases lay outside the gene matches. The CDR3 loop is CASSPGTDYQPQHF. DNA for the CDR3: TGTGCCAGCTCACCAGGGACAGATTATCAGCCCCAGCATTTT.

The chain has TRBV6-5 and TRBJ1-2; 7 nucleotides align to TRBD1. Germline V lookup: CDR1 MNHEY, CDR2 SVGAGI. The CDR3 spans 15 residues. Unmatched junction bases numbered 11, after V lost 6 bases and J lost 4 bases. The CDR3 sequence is CASSPKGGQRYGYTF. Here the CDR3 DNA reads TGTGCCAGCAGCCCGAAGGGGGGACAGCGCTATGGCTACACCTTC.

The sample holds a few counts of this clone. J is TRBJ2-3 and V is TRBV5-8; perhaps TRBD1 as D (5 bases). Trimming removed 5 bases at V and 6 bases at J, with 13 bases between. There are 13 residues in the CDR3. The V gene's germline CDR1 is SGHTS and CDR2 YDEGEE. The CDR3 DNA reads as TGTGCCAGCAGAACCGGGTGGGGCGATACGCAGTATTTT. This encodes CASRTGWGDTQYF. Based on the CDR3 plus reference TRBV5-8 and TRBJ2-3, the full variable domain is EAGVTQSPTHLIKTRGQQATLRCSPISGHTSVYWYQQALGLGLQFLLWYDEGEERNRGNFPPRFSGRQFPNYSSELNVNALELEDSALYLCASRTGWGDTQYFGPGTRLTVL.